This T cell receptor beta chain was captured in a study of PD-1 blockade in classical Hodgkin lymphoma (TCRdb year 2020). At the level of the whole study: Nivolumab dosing was 3 mg/kg intravenously every 2 weeks, continuing until either disease progression or unacceptable toxicity. To define a peripheral blood immune signature of response to PD-1 blockade in classical Hodgkin lymphoma, the study combined TCR beta sequencing with CyTOF.

The Qiagen DNeasy kit was used to extract genomic DNA both from unsorted PBMCs and from the negatively selected CD4+ and CD8+ fractions. Using primers that anneal to V and J segments, immunoSEQ multiplex PCR amplified the TCR beta CDR3 regions. Amplification bias was minimized using a synthetic immune receptor repertoire, and residual bias was removed computationally after sequencing. The authors' analysis ran thus. Custom Python scripts were used to quantify repertoire diversity as the Shannon entropy index. Unsorted, CD4+ and CD8+ repertoires were examined separately, except in combined analyses, for which CD4+ and CD8+ sequences were merged in silico. Clonal expansion was defined as a frequency increase of at least 2-fold after treatment compared with C1D1, and clones undetected at baseline were assigned a pseudocount of 0.5. Singleton clones were defined as clones with 0 or 1 copy at C1D1, and non-singleton clones were defined as clones with 2 or more copies. Clones expanded in unsorted samples were annotated as CD4+, CD8+ or unknown by matching protein sequences in sorted samples from the same patient. Wilcoxon tests on paired samples were used to test diversity changes from C1D1 to C4D1. What TCRdb holds here is the immuneACCESS table cut down to in-frame rearrangements. Part of the clones is not present; checked against another copy, under half of the missing clones reflect an unresolved V gene, and the others are unexplained. The V and J calls and clone size are taken from that table; D and trimming were inferred from the DNA. Recorded for this sample are some 90,000 clones; about 77% of them occurred a single time. The ten largest clones add up to over 7.5% of the sample.

As regards this clone: The antigen it binds to is not known. Per-nucleotide qualities are absent, and no much larger clonotype sits a single base away.

This specimen's time point label, per the study, means: cycle 4 day 1 (C4D1), after 5 to 7 weeks of nivolumab. Every trial patient had relapsed following autologous stem cell transplantation, and prior brentuximab vedotin exposure was what differed among cohorts A, B and C. The trial cohort comprised some 60 patients with relapsed/refractory classical Hodgkin lymphoma whose best overall responses were complete response, partial response or progressive disease. Trial patients were treated with single-agent nivolumab in the multi-cohort phase II CheckMate 205 trial. An independent review committee assessed best overall response by applying the 2007 International Working Group response criteria. PBMCs from the trial were collected at three points: immediately before nivolumab initiation (C1D1), and during therapy at cycle 2 day 1 and cycle 4 day 1. Peripheral blood was collected in 8 mL Vacutainer Cell Preparation Tubes, from which PBMCs were isolated by centrifugation and then cryopreserved.

Broader findings and caveats from the paper: Diversity was lower in patients who began nivolumab less than 1 year after ASCT, so these patients were left out of later analyses to avoid confounding by immune reconstitution. The study was restricted to a single clinical trial cohort, and the causes of repertoire differences, possibly disease activity or prior therapy, were left undefined. Newly diagnosed patients were reported to have lower baseline TCR diversity than healthy donors, and relapsed/refractory patients were reported to have lower baseline TCR diversity still. A significant rise by C4D1 was seen in CD4+ but not CD8+ TCR diversity (p=0.0027 vs p=0.16), with the rise being most apparent in complete responders (p=0.02). Trial patients with a complete response had baseline diversity similar to that of newly diagnosed patients, while partial responders and progressors had significantly lower diversity.

Sequences SGHAT (CDR1) and FQNNGV (CDR2) are obtained from the germline V gene. Cut back by 0 bases and 7 bases, the V and J ends lie 7 bases apart. The CDR3 starts with the cysteine, ends with the phenylalanine, and has 14 residues. Just CDR3 DNA is preserved here, 42 bases in frame from base 1. The input for sequencing was peripheral blood mononuclear cells (PBMCs), taken before the fourth cycle of nivolumab. The chain links TRBV11-2 with TRBJ1-6; there is no confident call for the D gene. The receptor comes from a human donor with classical Hodgkin lymphoma. The CDR3: CASSLEQTNSPLHF. The DNA sequence is given as TGTGCCAGCAGCTTAGAACAGACCAATTCACCCCTCCACTTT.